The TCR beta chain described here comes from a study of molecular identifiers for immune sequencing clone quantification. Listed TCR primers, together with previously described methods, were used for the bulk TCR libraries. TCRdb reprocessed the PCR reads with MiXCR, giving one entry per CDR3 protein. The data show about 630,000 distinct CDR3 sequences, roughly 23% seen once. Germline assignment: CDR1 MGHRA and CDR2 YSYEKL. V lost 2 bases and J lost 2; bases outside the gene matches: 7. The CDR3 loop spans 17 amino acids. Study-level findings and limits: Jurkat TCR RNA that was spiked in from one cell was reportedly detectable among one million naive cells. Barcode sharing among identical TCR molecules could make large clones appear smaller.

Of note for this clonotype: The antigen is not known.

The sequenced sample consisted of naive CD8+ T cells from blood, with Jurkat cell RNA spiked in. Subset in this sample: FACS-sorted CD8+CD4-CCR7+CD45RA+ naive T cells. The clonotype originates from a human donor in good health. Some libraries in this study had Jurkat cell RNA spiked in. V and J are TRBV4-1 and TRBJ1-5; the match to TRBD1 covers 9 bases. The CDR3 is CASSQLPGQGGNQPQHF. The CDR3 bases are TGCGCCAGCAGCCAACTCCCGGGACAGGGTGGCAATCAGCCCCAGCATTTT.